The rows below give T cell receptor beta chains drawn from one sample of a study of T-cell reconstitution after alpha-beta-depleted transplantation in children. MiXCR, run by TCRdb on the PCR reads, gives a single entry per CDR3 protein. The table shows nearly 400,000 distinct CDR3 sequences, with roughly 21% occurring only once. The sequences come from PBMCs from the stem cell graft donor, collected from the stem cell graft. The receptor source for this set is a human donor who donated a stem cell graft to a child with acute myeloid leukemia. CDR3s include the opening cysteine and the closing phenylalanine or tryptophan. A D gene is named only where the DNA matches it firmly. Clone size appears in some rows only: once, few, many, or a class for an expanded clone.

TRBJ2-1 TRBV20-1 TRBD1 few CSAKGQGWPGEQFF TGCAGTGCTAAGGGACAGGGGTGGCCGGGTGAGCAGTTCTTC
TRBJ2-1 TRBV29-1 NA many CSVAKGAYNEQFF TGCAGCGTTGCAAAGGGAGCCTACAATGAGCAGTTCTTC
TRBJ2-3 TRBV11-1 TRBD1 NA CASSLALQGASTDTQYF TGTGCCAGCAGCTTAGCCTTACAGGGGGCAAGCACAGATACGCAGTATTTT
TRBJ2-7 TRBV18 TRBD1 few CASSQGQGAGEQYF TGTGCCAGCTCACAAGGACAGGGGGCAGGCGAGCAGTACTTC
TRBJ2-7 TRBV5-6 TRBD2 NA CASSFGLAGFYEQYF TGTGCCAGCAGCTTCGGTCTAGCGGGATTCTACGAGCAGTACTTC
TRBJ2-1 TRBV10-1 NA few CATHDQNSNEQFF TGCGCCACCCATGACCAAAACTCGAATGAGCAGTTCTTC
TRBJ2-1 TRBV7-3 NA few CASSSWDSYNEQFF TGTGCCAGCAGCTCGTGGGACTCTTACAATGAGCAGTTCTTC
TRBJ2-3 TRBV7-6 NA few CASSHDSSTDTQYF TGTGCCAGCAGCCACGATTCTAGCACAGATACGCAGTATTTT
TRBJ2-7 TRBV20-1 NA many CSARVAGKYEQYF TGCAGTGCTAGAGTGGCGGGAAAATACGAGCAGTACTTC
TRBJ2-5 TRBV12-3/TRBV12-4 TRBD1 many CASSFGDRGSGTQYF TGTGCCAGCAGTTTTGGTGACAGGGGCTCTGGGACCCAGTACTTC
TRBJ2-1 TRBV4-1 TRBD2 NA CASSQCSGSSYNEQFF TGCGCCAGCAGCCAATGTAGCGGGAGTAGCTACAATGAGCAGTTCTTC
TRBJ2-3 TRBV4-2 TRBD2 NA CASSQVPSGSILIDTQYF TGTGCCAGCAGCCAAGTCCCTAGCGGGAGTATATTGATAGATACGCAGTATTTT
TRBJ2-7 TRBV29-1 NA NA CSGRSGTNSYEQYF TGCAGCGGACGTAGCGGAACGAACTCCTACGAGCAGTACTTC
TRBJ2-5 TRBV29-1 NA NA CSVVAERKTQYF TGCAGCGTCGTAGCGGAACGGAAGACCCAGTACTTC
TRBJ2-3 TRBV4-2 TRBD1 few CASRLGQGGGSTDTQYF TGTGCCAGCAGGCTAGGACAGGGAGGAGGAAGCACAGATACGCAGTATTTT
TRBJ2-3 TRBV5-5 NA NA CASSFPLDTGDTQYF TGTGCCAGCAGCTTCCCTCTCGATACCGGAGATACGCAGTATTTT
TRBJ2-7 TRBV15 NA few CATSVNFGTYEQYF TGTGCCACCAGCGTCAACTTCGGGACCTACGAGCAGTACTTC
TRBJ2-7 TRBV4-1 TRBD1 many CASSVRPGGIYEQYF TGCGCCAGCAGCGTCCGCCCAGGGGGCATCTACGAGCAGTACTTC
TRBJ1-1 TRBV12-3/TRBV12-4 NA many CASSLGGRGTEAFF TGTGCCAGCAGTTTAGGGGGGCGAGGCACTGAAGCTTTCTTT
TRBJ2-7 TRBV12-3/TRBV12-4 TRBD2 few CASSPPISGSWFEQYF TGTGCCAGCAGTCCCCCCATTAGCGGGAGTTGGTTCGAGCAGTACTTC
TRBJ2-7 TRBV20-1 NA many CSAWASQQYF TGCAGTGCTTGGGCTTCTCAGCAGTACTTC
TRBJ2-6 TRBV12-3/TRBV12-4 NA few CASSFEPAGANVLTF TGTGCCAGCAGTTTTGAGCCCGCTGGGGCCAACGTCCTGACTTTC